This T cell receptor (beta chain) was recorded in a study of T-cell memory formation after mild COVID-19 (dated by TCRdb to about 2021). Notes on the research overall: TCR sequence clusters from the two donors were largely donor specific. In a couple of donors, T-cell clones that expanded and contracted after mild COVID-19 were tracked by sequencing TCRalpha and TCRbeta repertoires over time. The cohort was made up of two young adult volunteers, one female and one male, who were previously healthy. General study outcomes and caveats: SARS-CoV-2 specificity was not confirmed for the second-wave clones peaking on day 37. Contracting CD4+ clones appeared mostly in the CM and EM memory subsets, whereas CD8+ clones were enriched in EMRA. Only a couple of mild cases were covered by the study, and larger cohorts that include severe cases with pre-infection samples were considered necessary. Some responding clones were detected in pre-infection memory, suggesting pre-existing cross-reactive memory T cells joined the SARS-CoV-2 response. Balanced CD4/CD8 phenotypes were observed for clones contracting from day 15 to 85, whereas a bias towards CD4+ was observed for a second wave of clones expanding from day 15 to 37.

Sequencing was performed on an Illumina NovaSeq 6000. Using 5'RACE with constant-segment primers, TCRalpha and TCRbeta cDNA libraries were constructed, with sample barcodes and unique molecular identifiers added in the process. Trizol reagent was used to extract RNA from every sample. The libraries were amplified in two PCR steps, and the second step added a second sample barcode and Illumina TruSeq adapters. The libraries were sequenced on an Illumina NovaSeq using 2 x 150 bp paired-end reads. In the paper's pipeline: Demultiplexing of reads and collapsing into UMI-guided consensus sequences were performed with migec v1.2.7. Using mixcr v2.1.11, the UMI consensuses were aligned to TRA and TRB V and J templates and assembled into clonotypes. Expanded or contracted clonotypes were those called significant by both edgeR and NoisET, with noise models trained on biological replicates. For edgeR calls, a false discovery rate-adjusted p below 0.01 and a log2 fold-change threshold of 1 were applied. As an exploratory analysis of dynamics, max-normalized trajectories of the 1000 most abundant clonotypes were examined by PCA with hierarchical clustering. Separately sequenced CD4+ and CD8+ repertoires were used to assign a CD4 or CD8 phenotype to each responding clone. TCRdb ran its own pipeline on the public reads, namely fastp trimming at Q25 and MiXCR clone calling, and kept in-frame beta chains. Each CDR3 protein gets just one entry, which takes the most common genes and DNA from the rows behind it. The V and J calls and clone size are TCRdb's, not the authors'. The sample records 280,000 or so distinct CDR3 sequences, about a sixth of which are singletons. In total, the top ten clones hold roughly 23% of the sample.

The V and J ends are trimmed by 4 bases and 6 bases, leaving 11 bases between them. The germline V gene encodes CDR1 SGHDT and CDR2 YYEEEE. Measured from the cysteine to the phenylalanine, the CDR3 is 13 residues long. Left in the record is the CDR3 DNA by itself, 39 bases read in frame from the first base. Ficoll-Paque density gradient centrifugation was used to isolate PBMCs. Remarks on this clonotype: The antigen this receptor binds is unknown. No much larger clonotype is one base removed from it; base qualities were not supplied.

The sequence joins TRBV5-6 to TRBJ2-1; the D gene cannot be named for sure. The receptor comes from a man between 18 and 35 years old who had mild COVID-19 (a few samples of this study predate the infection). The sample titles of this study are shuffled in the database, so cell type and time point are left out; the donor was told from shared clones. The sample was PBMCs or a T cell subset sorted from them (not recorded which). The CDR3 reads CASSLGPFNEQFF. The sequenced DNA is TGTGCCAGCAGCCTCGGCCCCTTCAATGAGCAGTTCTTC.